Below, one T cell receptor beta chain is given with its context. Its antigen is undetermined. This sample was included in a study of blood T cells in healthy people across ages. Donors ranged from about 6 to 95 years old and were healthy Caucasians in Russia. V was pared by 3 bases and J by 4 bases, with 18 bases between. The CDR3 runs 16 residues. Germline assignment: CDR1 MNHEY and CDR2 SMNVEV (reference sequence). Study results and limitations: In the absence of known donor CMV status, changes in expanded clonotypes were possibly confounded. Observed TCR beta diversity per million T cells went down as age went up. This fall followed a roughly linear course with age.

A second about 7 to 11 cycle PCR used barcoded and J-beta primers. TCRdb reprocessed the 5' RACE reads via MiXCR and lists one record per CDR3 protein. The sample consists of just over 800,000 distinct CDR3 sequences, around 62% of them appearing once. The origin of this receptor is a man aged 25-45 years in good health. The V call is TRBV27, the J call TRBJ1-2; no definite D call. The sequenced sample was blood. The CDR3 bases are TGTGCCAGCAGTTTTGGGCCGGTACAGACCACCTATGGCTACACCTTC. Translated: CASSFGPVQTTYGYTF.